The 8 T cell receptor beta chains reported below all come from one sample, sequenced in a study of STAT5B mutations in CD4+ large granular lymphocyte leukemia. Profiling relied on immunoSEQ multiplex PCR, and the TCRdb table lists in-frame clones only, not all of them. Here the sample spans nearly 30,000 clones, around 85% being singletons. The sample taken for sequencing was CD4+ T cells from blood buffy coats. The receptors come from a human donor in good health.

Here the CDR3 reads CASSLRFQDSDYGYTF. DNA of the CDR3: TGTGCCAGCAGCTTAAGGTTCCAGGATTCTGACTATGGCTACACCTTC. The V gene is TRBV11-2, the J gene TRBJ1-2, with D uncertain. Trimming removed 2 bases from V and 3 bases from J, with 16 bases in between. This CDR3 has 16 residues. The V gene's germline CDR1 is SGHAT and CDR2 FQNNGV.

CDR3 bases: TGTGCCATTCAGGGGGGGTTTGAAGCTTTCTTT. It yields the protein CAIQGGFEAFF. J is TRBJ1-1 and V is TRBV28; 7 bases are shared with TRBD1. The CDR3 sequence is 11 residues long. Germline CDR1 and CDR2: MDHEN and SYDVKM. V lost 10 bases and J lost 7; bases outside the gene matches: 6.

CDR3 DNA: TGTGCCACCGCGATGGGAGGGTTAGAAAAACTGTTTTTT. Protein: CATAMGGLEKLFF. The rearrangement links TRBV15 to TRBJ1-4, with D uncertain. The V end lost 8 bases, the J end lost 8 bases, and 15 bases lay between the germline ends. Looked up from germline, CDR1 is LNHNV and CDR2 is YYDKDF (reference sequence). The CDR3 is 13 amino acids. The full variable domain, in which reference TRBV15 and TRBJ1-4 provide the parts outside the CDR3, is DAMVIQNPRYQVTQFGKPVTLSCSQTLNHNVMYWYQQKSSQAPKLLFHYYDKDFNNEADTPDNFQSRRPNTSFCFLDIRSPGLGDTAMYLCATAMGGLEKLFFGSGTQLSVL.

The V gene is TRBV7-2, the J gene TRBJ2-3; the D gene is possibly TRBD1 (6 bases). The V and J ends lost 5 bases and 5 bases respectively, with 11 bases between them. The CDR3 totals 13 residues. CDR1 and CDR2 (germline): SGHTA, FQGNSA. CDR3 DNA: TGTGCCAGCAGCCAGGGGTCTCTAGATACGCAGTATTTT. Residues: CASSQGSLDTQYF.

The genes are TRBV27 and TRBJ2-2, with a possible D match to TRBD1 (5 bases). The CDR3 is 16 residues long. Germline V gene lookup returns CDR1 MNHEY and CDR2 SMNVEV (reference sequence). V lost 0 bases to trimming and J lost 2 bases, with 10 bases between them. DNA for the CDR3: TGTGCCAGCAGTTTATCGGGCAGGACAAACACCGGGGAGCTGTTTTTT. Encoded protein: CASSLSGRTNTGELFF.

This chain uses TRBV19 with TRBJ2-1; D may be TRBD1 (5 bases). CDR1 and CDR2 from the germline V gene are LNHDA and SQIVND (reference sequence). The CDR3 totals 13 residues. The germline V and J ends were trimmed by 7 bases and 4 bases, with 11 bases remaining between them. CDR3 sequence (DNA): TGTGCCAGTACAGGGTTGGGGTACAATGAGCAGTTCTTC. As protein: CASTGLGYNEQFF.

V is TRBV7-2 and J is TRBJ2-3; no reliable D call. Germline CDR1 and CDR2: SGHTA and FQGNSA. This CDR3 contains 14 residues. The V gene lost 2 bases and the J gene lost 0 bases, with 6 bases spanning the gap. The CDR3 here is CASSLTFSTDTQYF. In DNA form, the CDR3 reads TGTGCCAGCAGCTTAACCTTCAGCACAGATACGCAGTATTTT.

The chain has TRBV9 and TRBJ1-5; D remains unclear. The CDR3 covers 13 residues. Trimming removed 3 bases at V and 5 bases at J, with 9 bases between. CDR1 SGDLS and CDR2 YYNGEE come from the germline V gene. For the CDR3, the DNA is TGTGCCAGCAGCGCCTCACCCTATCAGCCCCAGCATTTT. Its protein is CASSASPYQPQHF.